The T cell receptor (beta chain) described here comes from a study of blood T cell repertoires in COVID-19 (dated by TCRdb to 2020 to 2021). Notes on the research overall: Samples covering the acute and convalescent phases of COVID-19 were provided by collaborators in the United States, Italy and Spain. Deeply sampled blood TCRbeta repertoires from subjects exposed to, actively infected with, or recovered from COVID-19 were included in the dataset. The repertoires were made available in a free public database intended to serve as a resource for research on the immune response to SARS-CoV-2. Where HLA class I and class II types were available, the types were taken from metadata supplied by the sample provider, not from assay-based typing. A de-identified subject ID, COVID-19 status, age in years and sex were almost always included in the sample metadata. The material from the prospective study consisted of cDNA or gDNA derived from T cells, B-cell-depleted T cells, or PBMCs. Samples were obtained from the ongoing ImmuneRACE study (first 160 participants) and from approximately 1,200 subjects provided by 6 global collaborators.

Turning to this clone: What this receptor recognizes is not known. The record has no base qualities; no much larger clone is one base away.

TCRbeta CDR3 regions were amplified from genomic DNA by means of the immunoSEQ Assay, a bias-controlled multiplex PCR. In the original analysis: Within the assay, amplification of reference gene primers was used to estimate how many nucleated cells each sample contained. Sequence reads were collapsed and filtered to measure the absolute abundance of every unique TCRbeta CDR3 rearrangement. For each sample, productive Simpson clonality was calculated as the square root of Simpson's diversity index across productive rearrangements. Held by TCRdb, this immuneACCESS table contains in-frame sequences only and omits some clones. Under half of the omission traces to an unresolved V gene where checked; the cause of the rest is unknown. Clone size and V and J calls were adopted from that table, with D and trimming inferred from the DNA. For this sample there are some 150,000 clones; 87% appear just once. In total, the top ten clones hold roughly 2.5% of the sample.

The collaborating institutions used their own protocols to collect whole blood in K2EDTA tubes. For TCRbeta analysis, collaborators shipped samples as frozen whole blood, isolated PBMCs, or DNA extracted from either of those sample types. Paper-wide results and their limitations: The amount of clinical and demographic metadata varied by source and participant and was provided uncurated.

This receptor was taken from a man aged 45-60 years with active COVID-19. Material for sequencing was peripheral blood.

The nucleotides are TGCGCCAGCAGCTTGGCCATGTCCCAAGAGACCCAGTACTTC. This is translated as CASSLAMSQETQYF. In this chain, TRBV5-1 is recombined with TRBJ2-5; no D gene call is confident. V is clipped by 0 bases and J by 1 base, and the sequence between their germline boundaries is 7 bases long. CDR1 SGHRS and CDR2 YFSETQ are derived from the germline V gene. The CDR3 has 14 amino acids, counting the end cysteine and phenylalanine. Of all the DNA, just the CDR3 is kept, 42 bases in frame from base 1.